Below are 24 T cell receptor beta chains sequenced from a single sample in a study of blood T cell repertoires in COVID-19. TCRdb's table, derived via immunoSEQ multiplex PCR, lists solely in-frame clones and lacks some. The sample lists about 220,000 clones; roughly 84% were seen once. The source material was peripheral blood. The receptors here all came from a woman of 80 years or more with acute or convalescent COVID-19.

This clone was observed once. The chain employs TRBV11-2 and TRBJ2-1; 11 nucleotides line up with TRBD2. V gave up 5 bases and J gave up 6 bases; unmatched junction bases: 6. Germline CDR1 is SGHAT and CDR2 is FQNNGV. The CDR3 is 15 residues long. The CDR3: CASSPLAGGVNEQFF. Written as DNA, the CDR3 is TGTGCCAGCAGCCCCCTAGCGGGGGGTGTCAATGAGCAGTTCTTC.

The V gene is TRBV2, the J gene TRBJ2-3; TRBD2 matches at 12 bases. Germline CDR1 SNHLY, CDR2 FYNNEI. The CDR3 is made up of 16 amino acids. The CDR3 loop is CATAGLAGGLTDTQYF. CDR3 DNA sequence: TGTGCTACAGCTGGGCTAGCGGGGGGGCTAACAGATACGCAGTATTTT.

The chain joins TRBV28 to TRBJ2-1, with a tentative D call TRBD2 (6 bases). V lost 11 bases, J lost 8 bases, and 13 bases lay in between. This CDR3 comprises 11 residues. Looked up from germline, CDR1 is MDHEN and CDR2 is SYDVKM. The CDR3 is CASRRGHEQFF. DNA for the CDR3: TGTGCCTCTCGGAGGGGACATGAGCAGTTCTTC.

This sequence joins TRBV7-2 and TRBJ2-3; D may be TRBD2 (6 bases). V was trimmed by 1 base and J by 6 bases, leaving 11 bases between them. Looked up from germline, CDR1 is SGHTA and CDR2 is FQGNSA. CDR3 size: 14 residues. The CDR3 DNA sequence: TGTGCCAGCAGCTTAGGGGGCGGGGCGGATACGCAGTATTTT. It codes for CASSLGGGADTQYF.

The genes are TRBV4-2 and TRBJ2-3; 15 bases fit TRBD2. The CDR3 is 18 amino acids. CDR1 is LGHNA and CDR2 is YNFKEQ in the germline V gene. The trim removed 5 bases at V and 3 bases at J, leaving 9 bases unmatched. The CDR3: CASSIGTSGGITTDTQYF. The CDR3 DNA reads TGTGCCAGCAGCATCGGGACTAGCGGGGGGATCACGACAGATACGCAGTATTTT.

V gene TRBV19 combines with J gene TRBJ1-2; tentative D call: TRBD1 (5 bases). Germline CDR1 LNHDA, CDR2 SQIVND (reference sequence). V lost 7 bases and J 0 bases, leaving 18 bases between the germline ends. The CDR3 spans 16 residues. The CDR3 loop is CASIPAGRTSNYGYTF. CDR3 nucleotides: TGTGCCAGTATTCCCGCGGGACGGACATCTAACTATGGCTACACCTTC.

J is TRBJ1-6 and V is TRBV4-2; D is possibly TRBD1 (5 bases). V lost 0 bases and J 8 bases, leaving 11 bases between the germline ends. The V gene's germline CDR1 is LGHNA and CDR2 YNFKEQ. The CDR3 contains 15 residues. The CDR3 region has the DNA TGTGCCAGCAGCCAAGATGCCAGGGTGGATTCACCCCTCCACTTT. This sequence encodes CASSQDARVDSPLHF.

This clone was observed a handful of times. The chain is built from TRBV3-1 (or the pseudogene TRBV3-2) and TRBJ2-3; a possible D gene is TRBD2 (6 bases). Germline V gene data show CDR1 as LGHDT and CDR2 as YNNKEL (reference sequence). CDR3 length: 15 amino acids. V dropped 3 bases and J dropped 6 bases, with 16 bases sitting between them. This CDR3 is CASSQTGSGGDTQYF. CDR3 in DNA: TGTGCCAGCAGCCAGACCGGGAGTGGTGGCGATACGCAGTATTTT.

This sequence joins TRBV6-5 and TRBJ2-3, with D possibly being TRBD2 (6 bases). The CDR3 is 16 residues long. Germline-derived CDR1 and CDR2 are MNHEY and SVGAGI. Between the trimmed V and J ends, which lost 4 bases and 1 base, there was a span of 15 bases. The CDR3 loop reads CASSSSGWGGTDTQYF. The CDR3 DNA reads TGTGCCAGCAGTTCGTCCGGGTGGGGGGGCACAGATACGCAGTATTTT.

V is TRBV18 and J is TRBJ2-4; D perhaps matches TRBD1 (5 bases). This CDR3 is 13 amino acids long. Looked up from germline, CDR1 is KGHSH and CDR2 is LQKENI. Trimming shortened V by 1 base and J by 8 bases, and 9 bases separated the two germline ends. CDR3 residues: CASSPRTKDIQYF. CDR3 sequence (DNA): TGTGCCAGCTCACCACGGACAAAGGACATTCAGTACTTC.

The chain employs TRBV18 and TRBJ2-3; TRBD1 matches at 7 bases. Trimming cost V 2 bases and J 4 bases; bases outside gene matches: 3. Per the germline V gene, CDR1 is KGHSH and CDR2 is LQKENI. This CDR3 has 14 amino acids. CDR3 sequence (DNA): TGTGCCAGCTCACCAGGACAGGAGGCAGATACGCAGTATTTT. Translation gives CASSPGQEADTQYF.

Regarding this clone: The germline gene is not matched at one end of the junction; a read error may be the cause. This chain uses TRBV7-7 with TRBJ2-5, with TRBD2 matching 14 bases. Germline CDR1 and CDR2: SSHAT and FNYEAQ (reference sequence). The CDR3 has 16 residues. CDR3 residues: CASSPGLAGAQETQYF. The CDR3 DNA is TGTGCTAGCAGCCCGGGACTAGCGGGGGCCCAAGAGACCCAGTACTTC.

The chain couples TRBV11-2 to TRBJ1-2; maybe TRBD1 (6 bases). Germline V gene lookup returns CDR1 SGHAT and CDR2 FQNNGV. This CDR3 has 16 residues. V was shortened by 2 bases and J by 0 bases, with 13 bases between the two germline ends. CDR3 region: CASSLSPGQSNYGYTF. Written as DNA, the CDR3 is TGTGCCAGCAGCTTATCACCCGGACAGTCTAACTATGGCTACACCTTC. The full variable domain, completed using reference TRBV11-2 and TRBJ1-2, is EAGVAQSPRYKIIEKRQSVAFWCNPISGHATLYWYQQILGQGPKLLIQFQNNGVVDDSQLPKDRFSAERLKGVDSTLKIQPAKLEDSAVYLCASSLSPGQSNYGYTFGSGTRLTVV.

The chain couples TRBV9 to TRBJ2-7, with D hard to call. This CDR3 has 14 residues. V lost 4 bases and J lost 3, with 14 bases in between. CDR1 and CDR2 from the germline V gene are SGDLS and YYNGEE. The CDR3 reads CASSSGLHGYEQYF. In DNA, the CDR3 is TGTGCCAGCAGCTCGGGTCTACACGGCTACGAGCAGTACTTC.

The chain recombines TRBV10-3 with TRBJ1-3; D not certain. V was clipped by 3 bases and J by 0 bases, with 6 bases between them. This CDR3 has 14 amino acids. Germline V gene sequence: CDR1 ENHRY, CDR2 SYGVKD. The CDR3, as DNA: TGTGCCATCAGTGACAGTCACTCTGGAAACACCATATATTTT. Its protein product is CAISDSHSGNTIYF.

This clone occurred once. The chain employs TRBV18 and TRBJ1-2; maybe TRBD1 (5 bases). This CDR3 spans 14 amino acids. V was trimmed by 3 bases and J by 2 bases, leaving 10 bases between them. CDR1 is KGHSH and CDR2 is LQKENI in the germline V gene. This CDR3 reads CASSPSDRNYGYTF. CDR3 coding DNA: TGTGCCAGCTCACCTTCCGACAGAAACTATGGCTACACCTTC.

The chain is built from TRBV3-1 (or the pseudogene TRBV3-2) and TRBJ1-6; the match to TRBD1 covers 9 bases. Germline V gene data show CDR1 as LGHDT and CDR2 as YNNKEL (reference sequence). V trimming: 3 bases; J trimming: 3 bases; junction bases outside the gene matches: 9. This CDR3 comprises 18 residues. In DNA form, the CDR3 reads TGTGCCAGCAGCCAGCCCGGGACAGGGTGGGGCTATAATTCACCCCTCCACTTT. Protein sequence: CASSQPGTGWGYNSPLHF.

This sequence joins TRBV12-3 or TRBV12-4 and TRBJ1-2; D is unresolved. Trimming took 2 bases from V and 8 from J, leaving 6 bases between them. The CDR3 extends over 11 amino acids. The CDR3 protein is CASSLYLGYTF. DNA for the CDR3: TGTGCCAGCAGTTTATACTTGGGCTACACCTTC.

This clone was counted a single time. The rearrangement joins TRBV6-5 to TRBJ2-2; 7 bases are shared with TRBD2. Unmatched junction bases numbered 6, after V lost 5 bases and J lost 6 bases. CDR3 size: 14 residues. The V gene's germline CDR1 is MNHEY and CDR2 SVGAGI. The CDR3 nucleotides read TGTGCCAGCAGTCAGACGGGGGGTTCCGGGGAGCTGTTTTTT. Translated: CASSQTGGSGELFF.

V usage is TRBV18 and J usage is TRBJ1-3, with 7 bases aligning to TRBD1. CDR3 length: 16 amino acids. V dropped 3 bases and J dropped 2; count of bases not matched to a gene: 7. Germline CDR1 is KGHSH and CDR2 is LQKENI. The CDR3: CASSPRTGEAGNTIYF. The CDR3 DNA reads TGTGCCAGCTCACCGCGGACAGGAGAGGCTGGAAACACCATATATTTT.

The chain employs TRBV5-6 and TRBJ1-1; a possible D gene is TRBD1 (6 bases). V lost 4 bases to trimming and J lost 1 base, with 14 bases between them. The CDR3 sequence is 15 residues long. Germline V gene data show CDR1 as SGHDT and CDR2 as YYEEEE. For the CDR3, the DNA is TGTGCCAGCAGCCTCCAGGGGAGGGCGAACACTGAAGCTTTCTTT. It is translated as CASSLQGRANTEAFF.

This chain joins TRBV9 and TRBJ1-1, with TRBD1 matching 9 bases. The V gene's germline CDR1 is SGDLS and CDR2 YYNGEE. The CDR3 contains 14 residues. V was clipped by 3 bases and J by 6 bases; unmatched bases: 6. The CDR3 loop is CASSEEGQGAEAFF. DNA for the CDR3: TGTGCCAGCAGCGAGGAGGGACAGGGCGCTGAAGCTTTCTTT.

This chain joins TRBV7-9 and TRBJ2-7, with TRBD2 as a possible D gene (6 bases). This CDR3 contains 16 residues. Germline-derived CDR1 and CDR2 are SEHNR and FQNEAQ (reference sequence). V was shortened by 5 bases and J by 0 bases, with 17 bases between the two germline ends. The CDR3 region is CASSTAGGTGSYEQYF. The CDR3, as DNA: TGTGCCAGCAGCACTGCCGGCGGGACCGGCTCCTACGAGCAGTACTTC.

The chain has TRBV15 and TRBJ2-2; 8 nucleotides line up with TRBD1. The CDR3 has 16 amino acids. Germline-derived CDR1 and CDR2 are LNHNV and YYDKDF (reference sequence). Unmatched junction bases numbered 7, after V lost 1 base and J lost 6 bases. CDR3: CATSRVQGVGSGELFF. In DNA, the CDR3 is TGTGCCACCAGCAGAGTACAGGGGGTTGGGTCCGGGGAGCTGTTTTTT.